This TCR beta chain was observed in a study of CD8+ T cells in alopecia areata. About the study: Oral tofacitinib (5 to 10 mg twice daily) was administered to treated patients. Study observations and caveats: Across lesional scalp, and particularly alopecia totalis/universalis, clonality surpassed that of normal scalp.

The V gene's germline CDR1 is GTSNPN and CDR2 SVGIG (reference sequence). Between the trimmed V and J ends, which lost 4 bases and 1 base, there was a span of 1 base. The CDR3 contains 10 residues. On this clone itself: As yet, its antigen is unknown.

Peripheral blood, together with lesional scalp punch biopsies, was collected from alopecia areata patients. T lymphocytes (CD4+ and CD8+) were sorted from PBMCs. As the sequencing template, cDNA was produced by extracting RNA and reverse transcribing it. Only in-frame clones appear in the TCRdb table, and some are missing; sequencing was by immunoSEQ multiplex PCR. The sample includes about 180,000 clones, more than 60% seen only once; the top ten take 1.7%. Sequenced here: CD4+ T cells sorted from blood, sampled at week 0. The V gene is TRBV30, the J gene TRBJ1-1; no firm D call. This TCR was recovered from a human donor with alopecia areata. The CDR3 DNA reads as TGTGCCTGGACGAACACTGAAGCTTTCTTT. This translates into CAWTNTEAFF.